The entry below gives a single T cell receptor (beta chain) sequence along with its context. The data belong to a study of control samples from healthy donors and cancer patients. The CDR3 is 14 amino acids. CDR1 and CDR2 from the germline V gene are LNHDA and SQIVND (reference sequence). Deletions cut 3 bases from V and 1 base from J, with 6 bases between. Profiling relied on immunoSEQ multiplex PCR, and the TCRdb table lists in-frame clones only, not all of them. The repertoire holds 150,000 or so clones, with 85% to 95% as singletons. This TCR was recovered from a woman aged 40 to 50 in good health. Sequencing was carried out using blood. This chain links TRBV19 with TRBJ2-2; D is unclear. The CDR3 bases are TGTGCCAGTAGTATTCTCGGGAACACCGGGGAGCTGTTTTTT. As protein: CASSILGNTGELFF.